What follows describes a single T cell receptor (beta chain). Its antigen is unidentified. This sample was taken from a study of shared clonotypes between healthy human individuals. Study-level background: The donor group consisted of a couple of women and three men, aged 18 to 49.

V was pared by 4 bases and J by 9 bases, with 13 bases between. Germline V gene lookup returns CDR1 SNHLY and CDR2 FYNNEI. The CDR3 length is 13 residues. It was about 210 ng DNA, 25,000 to 35,000 T cell genomes, that sorted-subset replicate PCRs used. As processed by the authors: Without quality scores, immunoSEQ junctional reads could not be filtered like full-length reads. Some clones are missing from TCRdb's copy, which holds only in-frame ones; the method was immunoSEQ multiplex PCR. That table gives V, J and clone size, and the DNA gave D and trimming. In the table there are about 1.1 million clones, approximately 80% of which are singletons. Study-wide points: Sequencing of the sorted subsets was shown by rarefaction to be incomplete despite large depth.

The sample consisted of memory CD4+ T cells from PBMCs. Sample subset: CD45RA-negative fraction. The source is a man aged 18 to 30 in good health. Some clones in this sample may be carry-over from other donors' samples. This sequence joins TRBV2 and TRBJ2-1, with D possibly matching TRBD2 (6 bases). CDR3 amino acids: CASSAGTALEQFF. DNA of the CDR3: TGTGCCAGCAGTGCAGGGACTGCACTTGAGCAGTTCTTC.